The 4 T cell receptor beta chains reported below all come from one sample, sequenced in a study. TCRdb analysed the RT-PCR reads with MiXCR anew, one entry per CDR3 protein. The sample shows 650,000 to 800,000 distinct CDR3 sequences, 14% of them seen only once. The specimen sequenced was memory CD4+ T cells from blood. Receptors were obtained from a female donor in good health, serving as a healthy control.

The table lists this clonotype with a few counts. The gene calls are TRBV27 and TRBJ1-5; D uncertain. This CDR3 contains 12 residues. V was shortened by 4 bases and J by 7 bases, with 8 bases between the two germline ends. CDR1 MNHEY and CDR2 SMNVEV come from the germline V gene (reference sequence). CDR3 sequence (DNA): TGTGCCAGCAGTTCGGGATTCCAGCCCCAGCATTTT. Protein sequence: CASSSGFQPQHF.

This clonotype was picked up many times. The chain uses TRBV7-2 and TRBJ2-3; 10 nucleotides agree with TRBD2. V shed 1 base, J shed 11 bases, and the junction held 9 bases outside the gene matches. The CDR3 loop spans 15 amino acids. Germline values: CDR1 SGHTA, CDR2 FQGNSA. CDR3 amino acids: CASSLEKREGQEQYF. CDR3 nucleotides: TGTGCCAGCAGCTTAGAAAAGCGGGAGGGCCAGGAGCAGTATTTT.

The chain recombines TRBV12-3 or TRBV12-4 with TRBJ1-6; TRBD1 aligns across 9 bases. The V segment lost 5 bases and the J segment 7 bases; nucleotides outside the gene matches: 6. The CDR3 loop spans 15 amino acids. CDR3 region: CASSPRTGANSPLHF. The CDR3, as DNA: TGTGCCAGCAGTCCCCGGACAGGGGCAAATTCACCCCTCCACTTT.

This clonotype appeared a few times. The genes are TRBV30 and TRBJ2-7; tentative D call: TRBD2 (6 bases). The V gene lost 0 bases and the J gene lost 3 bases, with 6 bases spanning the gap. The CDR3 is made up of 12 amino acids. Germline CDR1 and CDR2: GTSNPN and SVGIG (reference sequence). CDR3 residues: CAWSVGGYEQYF. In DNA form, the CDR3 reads TGTGCCTGGAGTGTGGGGGGCTACGAGCAGTACTTC.